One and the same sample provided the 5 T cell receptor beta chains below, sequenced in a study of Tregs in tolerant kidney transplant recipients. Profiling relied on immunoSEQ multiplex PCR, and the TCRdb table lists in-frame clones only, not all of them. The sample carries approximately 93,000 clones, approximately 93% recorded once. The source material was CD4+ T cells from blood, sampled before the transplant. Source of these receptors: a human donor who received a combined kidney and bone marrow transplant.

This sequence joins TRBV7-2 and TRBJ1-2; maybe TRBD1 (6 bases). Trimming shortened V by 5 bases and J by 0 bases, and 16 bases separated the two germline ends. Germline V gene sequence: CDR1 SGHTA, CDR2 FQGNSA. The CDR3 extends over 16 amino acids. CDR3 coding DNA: TGTGCCAGCAGCCAGGGACACCCTACTGCTAACTATGGCTACACCTTC. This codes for CASSQGHPTANYGYTF.

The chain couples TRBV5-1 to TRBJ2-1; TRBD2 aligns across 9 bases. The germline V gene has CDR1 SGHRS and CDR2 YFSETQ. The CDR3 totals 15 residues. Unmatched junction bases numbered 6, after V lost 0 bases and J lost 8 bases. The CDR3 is CASSLEAGGPYEQFF. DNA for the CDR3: TGCGCCAGCAGCTTGGAGGCGGGGGGGCCCTATGAGCAGTTCTTC.

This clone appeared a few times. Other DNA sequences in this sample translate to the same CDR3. CDR3: CASSQSTRTEAFF. Written as DNA, the CDR3 is TGTGCCAGCAGCCAATCAACGAGGACTGAAGCTTTCTTT. The chain has TRBV14 and TRBJ1-1, with no clear D. Trimming left V 2 bases short and J 5 bases short, with 9 bases between. The CDR3 length is 13 residues. Germline V CDR1 and CDR2: SGHDN, FVKESK.

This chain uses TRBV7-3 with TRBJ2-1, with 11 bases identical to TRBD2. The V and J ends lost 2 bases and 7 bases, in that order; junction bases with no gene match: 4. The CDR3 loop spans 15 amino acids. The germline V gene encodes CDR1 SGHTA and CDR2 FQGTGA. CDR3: CASSLLVAGGNEQFF. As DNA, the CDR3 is TGTGCCAGCAGCTTATTAGTAGCGGGAGGGAATGAGCAGTTCTTC.

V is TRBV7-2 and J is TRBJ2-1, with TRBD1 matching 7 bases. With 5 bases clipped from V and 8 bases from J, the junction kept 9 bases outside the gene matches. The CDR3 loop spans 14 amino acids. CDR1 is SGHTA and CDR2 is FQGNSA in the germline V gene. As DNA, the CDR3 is TGTGCCAGCAGCCCAAACAGAGGGGGCCATGAGCAGTTCTTC. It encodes CASSPNRGGHEQFF.